The clone carrying this TCR beta chain was seen repeatedly, ten times or more. Its target is not known. This sample stems from a study of spatial heterogeneity in lung cancer. Study-wide context: Detected beta-chain sequences consistently exceeded alpha-chain sequences. General study results and limits: The study found ubiquitous expanded tumor TCRs in blood more at resection than follow-up.

Germline V gene data show CDR1 as KGHDR and CDR2 as SFDVKD. J was trimmed by 4 bases and V by 7 bases; bases with no gene match: 2. This CDR3 region has 13 residues. TCR cDNA molecules were tagged individually, and each one carried a unique molecular identifier. Each CDR3 protein gets one entry after TCRdb re-called the 5' RACE reads with MiXCR. The data show tens of thousands of distinct CDR3 sequences, with 8.4% seen just once and about 37% held by the top ten. Time point of the sample: sample taken at primary tumor resection. Unsorted whole RNA samples from tumor, nontumor lung or frozen PBMC were sequenced. The donors comprised about 65 untreated early-stage non-small cell lung cancer patients.

Sequenced material: PBMCs, taken at surgery. The chain joins TRBV24-1 to TRBJ2-1; the match to TRBD1 covers 8 bases. The clonotype originates from a female donor with early-stage non-small cell lung cancer. In nucleotides, the CDR3 is TGTGCCACCAGCGGGACAGGTTACAATGAGCAGTTCTTC. It is translated as CATSGTGYNEQFF.